This T cell receptor (beta chain) was identified in a study of Ad26.COV2.S vaccination and SARS-CoV-2 variants. The treatment here: over 15 received Ad26.COV2.S at low or high dose, single or two shots; 5 received placebo; per-sample allocation not given. Specimen acquisition occurred on day 63 following the initial vaccine or placebo injection. The vaccine antigen was prefusion-stabilized Wuhan SARS-CoV-2 spike. CDR1 is SGDLS and CDR2 is YYNGEE in the germline V gene. With V trimmed by 3 bases and J by 2 bases, 19 bases remained unmatched. This CDR3 contains 19 residues. The assay was immunoSEQ multiplex PCR, and TCRdb's table has in-frame clones only and misses some. The repertoire holds 350,000 to 450,000 clones, with around 92% as singletons.

The material sequenced was peripheral blood, taken in a trial of Ad26.COV2.S vaccine versus placebo. The sequence derives from a person between 18 and 65 years old who received the Ad26.COV2.S COVID-19 vaccine or a placebo. The chain combines TRBV9 with TRBJ2-7; 8 bases line up with TRBD1. This chain's CDR3 is CASSADRQTPGQATYEQYF. DNA for the CDR3: TGTGCCAGCAGCGCCGACCGCCAGACCCCGGGACAGGCTACCTACGAGCAGTACTTC.